Each of the 32 T cell receptor beta chains below was sequenced from the same sample in a study of regulatory T cells in long-lasting Graves disease. In building TCR beta libraries, iRepertoire HTBI primers were used together with Arm-PCR of CDR3 regions. MiXCR was run by TCRdb on the multiplex PCR reads, yielding one entry per CDR3 protein. The table includes around 300,000 distinct CDR3 sequences, 20% to 25% detected once. Time point: persistent/refractory GD, antithyroid drugs over 5 years with positive TRAb. Preparation of the TCR library used RNA extracted from PBMCs. The sequencing used peripheral blood mononuclear cells (PBMCs), collected when the disease was refractory, from a patient treated with antithyroid drugs. Receptors originate from a female donor with Graves disease.

J is TRBJ1-5 and V is TRBV7-2; maybe TRBD1 (6 bases). The germline CDR1 and CDR2 sequences are SGHTA and FQGNSA. Trimming left V 5 bases short and J 7 bases short, with 12 bases between. The CDR3 has 13 amino acids. CDR3 nucleotides: TGTGCCAGCAGCAGAACAGGGAGCCAGCCCCAGCATTTT. This translates into CASSRTGSQPQHF. Full variable domain (rest looked up from reference TRBV7-2 and TRBJ1-5): GAGVSQSPSNKVTEKGKDVELRCDPISGHTALYWYRQSLGQGLEFLIYFQGNSAPDKSGLPSDRFSAERTGGSVSTLTIQRTQQEDSAVYLCASSRTGSQPQHFGDGTRLSIL.

This chain connects TRBV28 to TRBJ2-7, with 10 bases fitting TRBD1. In germline, CDR1 is MDHEN, CDR2 SYDVKM. This CDR3 has 15 residues. With 4 bases clipped from V and 3 bases from J, the junction kept 6 bases outside the gene matches. This chain's CDR3 is CASSSDRGLFYEQYF. The CDR3 bases are TGTGCCAGCAGTTCCGACAGGGGGCTATTCTACGAGCAGTACTTC.

The rearrangement joins TRBV19 to TRBJ1-5; tentatively, D is TRBD1 (5 bases). Germline CDR1 is LNHDA and CDR2 is SQIVND (reference sequence). With 7 bases removed from V and 1 base from J, the gap between germline ends came to 14 bases. The CDR3 covers 15 residues. In DNA, the CDR3 is TGTGCCAGTAAAATCAGGGCGGGCAGCAATCAGCCCCAGCATTTT. Translated, it gives CASKIRAGSNQPQHF.

Many counts were recorded for this clonotype. J is TRBJ1-1 and V is TRBV28; D remains ambiguous. The CDR3 runs 11 residues. Trimming took off 8 bases at V and 1 base at J, with 5 bases between the two ends. The V gene's germline CDR1 is MDHEN and CDR2 SYDVKM. The CDR3: CASVGNTEAFF. As DNA, the CDR3 is TGTGCCAGCGTCGGGAACACTGAAGCTTTCTTT.

This clonotype was seen many times. CDR3 sequence: CASSAGQGVRKNIQYF. The CDR3 bases are TGTGCCAGCAGTGCGGGACAGGGGGTTCGCAAAAACATTCAGTACTTC. V and J are TRBV14 and TRBJ2-4; 11 bases agree with TRBD1. Trimming at V came to 6 bases and at J to 3 bases, leaving 7 bases not matched to a gene. The CDR3 spans 16 residues. Germline V lookup: CDR1 SGHDN, CDR2 FVKESK.

This sequence joins TRBV4-1 and TRBJ1-1; D gene ambiguous. The CDR3 totals 15 residues. The V gene's germline CDR1 is MGHRA and CDR2 YSYEKL. The V end lost 0 bases, the J end lost 2 bases, and 10 bases lay between the germline ends. The CDR3 is CASSQDRVGNTEAFF. The CDR3 coding sequence is TGCGCCAGCAGCCAAGATCGGGTGGGTAACACTGAAGCTTTCTTT.

A word on this clonotype: One end of the junction varies from germline; a read error may be responsible. The V gene is TRBV6-1, the J gene TRBJ2-7, with a weak D call TRBD1 (6 bases). The CDR3 is made up of 13 amino acids. The germline gives CDR1 MNHNS, CDR2 SASEGT. CDR3 residues: CAGRLGHSYEQYF. The CDR3, as DNA: TGTGCCGGCAGGCTGGGACACTCCTACGAGCAGTACTTC.

This clonotype has at least ten counts. This chain connects TRBV12-3 or TRBV12-4 to TRBJ1-1; possibly TRBD1 for D (5 bases). V was clipped by 6 bases and J by 4 bases, with 12 bases between them. The CDR3 length is 13 residues. The CDR3 bases are TGTGCCAGCAGCCTACACGGGGGCACTGAAGCTTTCTTT. Its translation: CASSLHGGTEAFF.

Only a few counts were recorded for this clonotype. V and J are TRBV5-1 and TRBJ1-4; 10 bases agree with TRBD1. The junction had 6 bases not matched to a gene; V was cut back by 4 bases and J by 6 bases. The germline gives CDR1 SGHRS, CDR2 YFSETQ. The CDR3 totals 15 residues. The CDR3 spells CASSIRQGADEKLFF. The CDR3 bases are TGCGCCAGCAGCATTCGACAGGGGGCGGATGAAAAACTGTTTTTT.

There are many counts of this clonotype. The CDR3 DNA sequence: TGTGCCTGGAGACTAACAGGGTCCTATGGCTACACCTTC. It yields the protein CAWRLTGSYGYTF. The V and J genes are TRBV30 and TRBJ1-2, with a possible D match to TRBD1 (6 bases). V was cut by 3 bases and J by 4 bases, with 12 bases left in between. Germline values: CDR1 GTSNPN, CDR2 SVGIG (reference sequence). The CDR3 consists of 13 residues.

This chain links TRBV6-1 with TRBJ1-3; D not resolved. The CDR3 covers 13 residues. V dropped 7 bases and J dropped 0 bases, with 7 bases sitting between them. Germline V lookup: CDR1 MNHNS, CDR2 SASEGT. CDR3 sequence: CASNGNSGNTIYF. In DNA form, the CDR3 reads TGTGCCAGCAACGGGAACTCTGGAAACACCATATATTTT.

This clonotype was recorded at least ten times. The genes are TRBV20-1 and TRBJ2-2, with 9 bases fitting TRBD2. The CDR3 is made up of 14 amino acids. With V trimmed by 1 base and J by 7 bases, 4 bases remained unmatched. The germline gives CDR1 DFQATT, CDR2 SNEGSKA (reference sequence). The CDR3 sequence: CSARVSREGGELFF. CDR3 in DNA: TGCAGTGCTAGAGTCTCGCGGGAGGGCGGGGAGCTGTTTTTT.

The rearrangement links TRBV5-1 to TRBJ2-2, with TRBD2 matching over 10 bases. In germline, CDR1 is SGHRS, CDR2 YFSETQ. Losses at the gene ends were 4 bases for V and 3 bases for J; bases not matched to a gene: 12. This CDR3 contains 18 residues. CDR3 DNA: TGCGCCAGCAGCCAGACTAGCGGGTTAATCTGGGACACCGGGGAGCTGTTTTTT. Its protein is CASSQTSGLIWDTGELFF.

This chain links TRBV5-5 with TRBJ2-2, with D perhaps matching TRBD1 (6 bases). V was cut by 4 bases and J by 6 bases, with 16 bases left in between. The germline gives CDR1 SGHKS, CDR2 YYEKEE (reference sequence). This CDR3 region has 15 residues. The CDR3 loop reads CASSPPDSPSGELFF. CDR3 coding DNA: TGTGCCAGCAGCCCCCCGGACAGCCCTTCCGGGGAGCTGTTTTTT.

This chain links TRBV12-3 or TRBV12-4 with TRBJ2-6, with a weak D call TRBD1 (6 bases). V was trimmed by 8 bases and J by 0 bases, leaving 17 bases between them. This CDR3 contains 17 residues. The CDR3 spells CASARTVVISGANVLTF. CDR3 DNA: TGTGCCAGCGCAAGGACAGTTGTTATCTCTGGGGCCAACGTCCTGACTTTC.

The chain uses TRBV29-1 and TRBJ2-2, with D possibly matching TRBD2 (6 bases). V was trimmed by 7 bases and J by 5 bases, leaving 23 bases between them. Per germline, CDR1 SQVTM and CDR2 ANQGSEA. This CDR3 has 16 residues. As DNA, the CDR3 is TGCAGCGCTGCCTACGCGACGGGAGTGGGAACCGGGGAGCTGTTTTTT. Its translation: CSAAYATGVGTGELFF.

This clonotype came up a few times. The chain recombines TRBV20-1 with TRBJ2-7, with a weak D call TRBD2 (5 bases). Germline V CDR1 and CDR2: DFQATT, SNEGSKA (reference sequence). The CDR3 runs 17 residues. Trimming pared 3 bases from V and 3 bases from J, leaving 24 bases between. CDR3 in amino acids: CSARDFFDGLAGYEQYF. The CDR3 region has the DNA TGCAGTGCTAGGGATTTCTTCGATGGGCTAGCTGGCTACGAGCAGTACTTC.

V usage is TRBV20-1 and J usage is TRBJ2-7; TRBD2 matches 14 bases. The CDR3 totals 14 residues. CDR1 and CDR2 (germline): DFQATT, SNEGSKA (reference sequence). The CDR3 is CSATSGRGVGEQYF. DNA of the CDR3: TGCAGCGCGACTAGCGGGAGGGGGGTTGGCGAGCAGTACTTC.

In its sample, this clonotype was seen many times. The CDR3: CASSLAGSNYGYTF. Here the CDR3 DNA reads TGTGCCAGCAGCTTGGCAGGATCCAACTATGGCTACACCTTC. This sequence joins TRBV5-6 and TRBJ1-2; D unresolved. The germline V gene has CDR1 SGHDT and CDR2 YYEEEE. The CDR3 consists of 14 residues. Trimming stripped 0 bases from V and 2 bases from J, with 8 bases between. The full variable domain, completed using reference TRBV5-6 and TRBJ1-2, is DAGVTQSPTHLIKTRGQQVTLRCSPKSGHDTVSWYQQALGQGPQFIFQYYEEEERQRGNFPDRFSGHQFPNYSSELNVNALLLGDSALYLCASSLAGSNYGYTFGSGTRLTVV.

In its sample, this clonotype was seen many times. The chain uses TRBV7-9 and TRBJ2-2; 7 bases match TRBD2. CDR1 is SEHNR, CDR2 FQNEAQ, per germline (reference sequence). The V gene end was trimmed by 2 bases and the J gene end by 3 bases; junction bases not matched to a gene: 6. This CDR3 has 16 amino acids. The chain's CDR3 is CASSLSGAGDTGELFF. CDR3 DNA: TGTGCCAGCAGCTTATCTGGTGCGGGAGACACCGGGGAGCTGTTTTTT.

Many counts were recorded for this clonotype. The chain has TRBV2 and TRBJ2-1; tentatively, D is TRBD1 (5 bases). Germline V lookup: CDR1 SNHLY, CDR2 FYNNEI. The CDR3 sequence is 13 residues long. Trimming removed 5 bases from V and 5 bases from J, with 10 bases in between. CDR3 DNA: TGTGCCAGCAGTCGAGACAGAGACAATGAGCAGTTCTTC. It specifies CASSRDRDNEQFF.

The chain is built from TRBV2 and TRBJ2-3, with 13 bases identical to TRBD2. With 6 bases clipped from V and 0 bases from J, the junction kept 18 bases outside the gene matches. The length of the CDR3 is 21 residues. The germline V gene has CDR1 SNHLY and CDR2 FYNNEI. The CDR3 bases are TGTGCCAGCAGAGTATGGAAACCGAGACTAGCGGGAGGCCCCAGCACAGATACGCAGTATTTT. As protein: CASRVWKPRLAGGPSTDTQYF.

Of note for this clonotype: The junction departs from the called germline gene at one end, perhaps through a read error. The chain uses TRBV4-1 and TRBJ2-5; either TRBD1 or TRBD2 may supply D (5 bases each). CDR1 and CDR2 from the germline V gene are MGHRA and YSYEKL. The length of the CDR3 is 16 residues. CDR3 sequence (DNA): TGCGCCAGCAGCCAAGCTGCCACCGGGGCCGGGGAGATCCAGTACTTC. Amino acid sequence: CASSQAATGAGEIQYF.

The V and J genes are TRBV6-1 and TRBJ1-2, with D hard to call. The CDR3 contains 13 residues. V was clipped by 10 bases and J by 4 bases, with 16 bases between them. Germline CDR1 is MNHNS and CDR2 is SASEGT. CDR3 DNA: TGTGCCACCAAAGCTGACACCCTCTATGGCTACACCTTC. Translating gives CATKADTLYGYTF.

This clonotype was seen at least ten times. V gene TRBV11-2 combines with J gene TRBJ2-7, with a tentative D call TRBD2 (6 bases). There are 15 residues in the CDR3. Trimming left V 3 bases short and J 0 bases short, with 12 bases between. Looked up from germline, CDR1 is SGHAT and CDR2 is FQNNGV. Here the CDR3 DNA reads TGTGCCAGCAGCTTCACAGGAGGGAACTCCTACGAGCAGTACTTC. Protein sequence: CASSFTGGNSYEQYF.

This clonotype was counted ten times or more. The gene calls are TRBV20-1 and TRBJ2-7; weak D call: TRBD1 (5 bases). The CDR3 length is 14 residues. V lost 2 bases to trimming and J lost 5 bases, with 16 bases between them. CDR1 DFQATT and CDR2 SNEGSKA come from the germline V gene (reference sequence). The CDR3 coding sequence is TGCAGTGCTAGAAAGCTCACTGTGGGGCACGAGCAGTACTTC. Residues: CSARKLTVGHEQYF.

This clonotype showed up just a few times. The chain is built from TRBV12-3 or TRBV12-4 and TRBJ1-4, with a tentative D call TRBD1 (6 bases). V was clipped by 6 bases and J by 7 bases, with 21 bases between them. This CDR3 comprises 16 residues. CDR3 sequence reads: CASRPGGGAFGEKLFF. The CDR3 DNA is TGTGCCAGCAGACCGGGGGGCGGGGCGTTCGGTGAAAAACTGTTTTTT.

This clonotype was seen repeatedly, ten times or more. V gene TRBV28 combines with J gene TRBJ2-5; D perhaps matches TRBD1 (6 bases). Trimming took 4 bases from V and 4 from J, leaving 16 bases between them. The CDR3 totals 15 residues. Germline-derived CDR1 and CDR2 are MDHEN and SYDVKM. The CDR3 DNA sequence: TGTGCCAGCAGTTCCCCGGGACAAGGGGTAGAGACCCAGTACTTC. Amino acids: CASSSPGQGVETQYF. Full variable domain (missing parts from reference TRBV28 and TRBJ2-5): DVKVTQSSRYLVKRTGEKVFLECVQDMDHENMFWYRQDPGLGLRLIYFSYDVKMKEKGDIPEGYSVSREKKERFSLILESASTNQTSMYLCASSSPGQGVETQYFGPGTRLLVL.

This clonotype was observed a handful of times. A much larger clone is a single base away; this may be a read error. This chain joins TRBV11-2 and TRBJ1-1; possible D gene TRBD1, 6 bases. CDR1 is SGHAT and CDR2 is FQNNGV in the germline V gene. CDR3 length equals 15 residues. CDR3 in amino acids: CASSLGGHSNAEAFF. In nucleotides, the CDR3 is TGTGCCAGCAGCTTAGGGGGACATTCGAACGCTGAAGCTTTCTTT.

In regard to this clonotype: Given a much more abundant clone one base away, this may be a read error. The CDR3 DNA sequence: TGTGCCGGCAGCCCAGAGACAGCCTACGAGCAGTACTTC. It specifies CAGSPETAYEQYF. This chain links TRBV12-3 or TRBV12-4 with TRBJ2-7; tentative D call: TRBD1 (5 bases). This CDR3 spans 13 amino acids.

To note about this clonotype: Being one base from a much bigger clone, this may be a read error. In nucleotides, the CDR3 is TGTGCCAGCAGCCAAGGGTACCGGGACAGGGCTGACGAGCAGCACTTC. Amino acids: CASSQGYRDRADEQHF. V usage is TRBV11-2 and J usage is TRBJ2-7, with 9 nucleotides matching TRBD1. CDR3 length equals 16 residues. Germline loops: CDR1 SGHAT, CDR2 FQNNGV.

The chain recombines TRBV12-3 or TRBV12-4 with TRBJ1-3; the match to TRBD1 covers 7 bases. V was clipped by 5 bases and J by 7 bases; unmatched bases: 11. This CDR3 spans 15 amino acids. The CDR3 loop reads CASSIETGSRNTIYF. In DNA form, the CDR3 reads TGTGCCAGCAGTATCGAGACAGGGAGCAGGAACACCATATATTTT.